This T cell receptor beta chain was found in a study of T cell responses to AZD1222 COVID-19 vaccine. General study findings and limits: Reportedly, close to half of spike-specific TCRs are directed against unmutated variant regions. At study baseline, merely more than 5 AZD1222 recipients were seropositive.

Sequencing was performed with immunoSEQ multiplex PCR; in TCRdb, only in-frame clones are kept and a portion is missing. Here the sample spans roughly 160,000 clones, over 80% being singletons. The count of this clone is one. Its antigen remains unknown. Germline CDR1 and CDR2: ENHRY and SYGVKD. The CDR3 runs 14 residues. The V gene end was trimmed by 6 bases and the J gene end by 7 bases; junction bases not matched to a gene: 8. This chain joins TRBV10-3 and TRBJ2-1, with TRBD1 identical over 8 bases. The receptor was derived from an adult in good health. Here the sequenced sample was peripheral blood, taken on day 0 of AZD1222 vaccination. The DNA for the CDR3 is TGTGCCATCAGGAGAGAGGGACAGGTAAATGAGCAGTTCTTC. This translates into CAIRREGQVNEQFF.